This TCR beta chain was documented in a study of shared clonotypes between healthy human individuals. Study summary: Each donor contributed plates that comprised three CD4 naive, three CD4 memory, two CD8 naive and one CD8 memory. Findings and caveats of the study: Though the depth was large, rarefaction showed that sorted-subset sequencing was incomplete.

A CD45RA+ naive subset and a CD45RA-negative memory subset were split from CD4+ cells. Sequenced by immunoSEQ multiplex PCR; TCRdb stores in-frame clones only, minus some. The sample carries roughly 2,500,000 clones, approximately 93% recorded once. CDR3 length: 13 residues. Looked up from germline, CDR1 is MDHEN and CDR2 is SYDVKM. V lost 5 bases and J 7 bases, leaving 14 bases between the germline ends. Turning to this clone: Its antigen remains unknown.

V and J are TRBV28 and TRBJ1-2, with TRBD1 as a possible D gene (6 bases). Material: naive CD4+ T cells from PBMCs. Subset denoted: CD45RA+ positively selected. The source of this sequence is a man younger than 30 in good health. Some clones in this sample may be carry-over from other donors' samples. CDR3 amino acids: CASSANYRAGYTF. CDR3 DNA sequence: TGTGCCAGCAGTGCCAACTACAGGGCTGGCTACACCTTC.